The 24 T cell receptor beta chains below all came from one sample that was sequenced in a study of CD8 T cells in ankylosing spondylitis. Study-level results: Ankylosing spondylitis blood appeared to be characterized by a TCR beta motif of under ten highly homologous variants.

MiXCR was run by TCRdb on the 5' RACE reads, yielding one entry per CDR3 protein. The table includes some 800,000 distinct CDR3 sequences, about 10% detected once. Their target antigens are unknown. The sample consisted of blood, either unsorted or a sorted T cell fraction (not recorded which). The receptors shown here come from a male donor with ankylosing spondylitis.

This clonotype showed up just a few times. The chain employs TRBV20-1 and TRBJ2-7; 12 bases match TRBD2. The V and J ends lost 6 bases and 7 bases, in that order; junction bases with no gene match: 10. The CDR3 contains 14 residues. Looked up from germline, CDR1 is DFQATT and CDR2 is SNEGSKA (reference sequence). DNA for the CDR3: TGCAGTGCCGCGGGACTAGCGGGTACGGAAGAGCAGTACTTC. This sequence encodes CSAAGLAGTEEQYF.

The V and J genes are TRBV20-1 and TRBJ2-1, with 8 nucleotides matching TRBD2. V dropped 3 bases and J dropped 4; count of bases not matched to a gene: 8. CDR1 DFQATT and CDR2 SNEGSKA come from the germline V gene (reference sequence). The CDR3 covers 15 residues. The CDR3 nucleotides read TGCAGTGCTAGCGGGGGGGCCTCAAGTTACAATGAGCAGTTCTTC. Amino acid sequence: CSASGGASSYNEQFF.

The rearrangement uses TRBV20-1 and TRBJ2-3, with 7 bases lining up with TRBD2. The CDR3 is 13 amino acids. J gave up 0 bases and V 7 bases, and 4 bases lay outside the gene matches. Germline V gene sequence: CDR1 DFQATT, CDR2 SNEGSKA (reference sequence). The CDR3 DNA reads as TGCAGTGTCCGGACTAGTAGCACAGATACGCAGTATTTT. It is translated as CSVRTSSTDTQYF.

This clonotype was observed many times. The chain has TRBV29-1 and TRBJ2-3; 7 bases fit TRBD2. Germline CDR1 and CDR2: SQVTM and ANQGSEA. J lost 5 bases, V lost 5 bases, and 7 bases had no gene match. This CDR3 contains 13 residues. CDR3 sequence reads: CSVLRGSRDTQYF. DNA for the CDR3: TGCAGCGTTTTGCGGGGGTCAAGAGATACGCAGTATTTT.

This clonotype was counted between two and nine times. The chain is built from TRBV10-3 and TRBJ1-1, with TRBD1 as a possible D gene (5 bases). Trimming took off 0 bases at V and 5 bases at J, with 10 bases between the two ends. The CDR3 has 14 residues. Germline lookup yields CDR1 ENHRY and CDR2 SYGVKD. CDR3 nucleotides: TGTGCCATCAGTGAGTCCGGAGGGGAGACTGAAGCTTTCTTT. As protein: CAISESGGETEAFF.

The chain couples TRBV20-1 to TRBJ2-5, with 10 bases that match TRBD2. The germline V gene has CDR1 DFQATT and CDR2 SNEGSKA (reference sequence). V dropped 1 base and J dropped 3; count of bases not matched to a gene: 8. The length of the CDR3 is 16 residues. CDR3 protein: CSARVSGGRAKETQYF. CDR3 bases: TGCAGTGCTAGAGTTAGCGGGGGGCGAGCAAAAGAGACCCAGTACTTC.

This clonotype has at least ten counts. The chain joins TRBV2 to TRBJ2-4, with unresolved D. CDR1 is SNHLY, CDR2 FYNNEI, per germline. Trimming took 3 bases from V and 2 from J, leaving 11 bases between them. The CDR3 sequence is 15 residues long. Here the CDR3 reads CASSDYGDPKNIQYF. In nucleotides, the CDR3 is TGTGCCAGCAGTGACTATGGTGACCCCAAAAACATTCAGTACTTC.

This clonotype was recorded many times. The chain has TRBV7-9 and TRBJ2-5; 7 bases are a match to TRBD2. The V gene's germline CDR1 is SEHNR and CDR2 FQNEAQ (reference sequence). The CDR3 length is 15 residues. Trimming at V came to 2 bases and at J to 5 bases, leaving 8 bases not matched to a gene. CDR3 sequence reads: CASSLPIAGGETQYF. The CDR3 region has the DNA TGTGCCAGCAGCTTACCCATAGCGGGCGGGGAGACCCAGTACTTC. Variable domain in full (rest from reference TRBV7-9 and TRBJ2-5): DTGVSQNPRHKITKRGQNVTFRCDPISEHNRLYWYRQTLGQGPEFLTYFQNEAQLEKSRLLSDRFSAERPKGSFSTLEIQRTEQGDSAMYLCASSLPIAGGETQYFGPGTRLLVL.

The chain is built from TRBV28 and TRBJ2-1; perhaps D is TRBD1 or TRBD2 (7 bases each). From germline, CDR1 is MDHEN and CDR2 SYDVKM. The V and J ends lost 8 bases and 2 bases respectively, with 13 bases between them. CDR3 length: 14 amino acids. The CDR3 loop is CASGQGGAYNEQFF. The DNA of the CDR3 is TGTGCCAGCGGTCAGGGGGGGGCCTACAATGAGCAGTTCTTC. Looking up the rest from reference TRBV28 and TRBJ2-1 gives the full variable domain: DVKVTQSSRYLVKRTGEKVFLECVQDMDHENMFWYRQDPGLGLRLIYFSYDVKMKEKGDIPEGYSVSREKKERFSLILESASTNQTSMYLCASGQGGAYNEQFFGPGTRLTVL.

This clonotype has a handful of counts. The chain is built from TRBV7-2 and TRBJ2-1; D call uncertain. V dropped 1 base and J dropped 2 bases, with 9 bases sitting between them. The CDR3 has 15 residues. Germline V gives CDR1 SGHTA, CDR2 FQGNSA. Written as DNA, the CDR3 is TGTGCCAGCAGCTTAGGTACACTTACCTACAATGAGCAGTTCTTC. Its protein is CASSLGTLTYNEQFF. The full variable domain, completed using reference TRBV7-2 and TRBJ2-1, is GAGVSQSPSNKVTEKGKDVELRCDPISGHTALYWYRQSLGQGLEFLIYFQGNSAPDKSGLPSDRFSAERTGGSVSTLTIQRTQQEDSAVYLCASSLGTLTYNEQFFGPGTRLTVL.

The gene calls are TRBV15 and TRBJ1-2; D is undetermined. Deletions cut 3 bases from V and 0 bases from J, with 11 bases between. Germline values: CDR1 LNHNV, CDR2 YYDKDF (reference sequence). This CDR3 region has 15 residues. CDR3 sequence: CATSSYSGPNYGYTF. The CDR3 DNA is TGTGCCACCAGCAGCTACAGCGGTCCTAACTATGGCTACACCTTC.

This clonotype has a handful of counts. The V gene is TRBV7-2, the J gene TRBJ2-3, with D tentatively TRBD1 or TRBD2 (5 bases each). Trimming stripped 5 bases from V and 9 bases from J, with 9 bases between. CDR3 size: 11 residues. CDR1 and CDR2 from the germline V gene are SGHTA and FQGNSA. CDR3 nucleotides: TGTGCCAGCAGCCCCGGGACGACGCAGTATTTT. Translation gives CASSPGTTQYF.

CDR3 coding DNA: TGTGCCAGCAGCCCCCGACACGTCTCCTACGAGCAGTACTTC. Amino acid sequence: CASSPRHVSYEQYF. This sequence joins TRBV7-8 and TRBJ2-7; D unresolved. Trimming left V 5 bases short and J 0 bases short, with 11 bases between. Germline V gene lookup returns CDR1 SGHVS and CDR2 FQNEAQ. The CDR3 loop spans 14 amino acids.

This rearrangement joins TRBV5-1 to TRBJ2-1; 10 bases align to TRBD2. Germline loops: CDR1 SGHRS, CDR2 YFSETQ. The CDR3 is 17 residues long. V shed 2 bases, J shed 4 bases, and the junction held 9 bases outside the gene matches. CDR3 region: CASSFPLKREGYNEQFF. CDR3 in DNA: TGCGCCAGCAGCTTTCCCCTCAAGCGGGAGGGTTACAATGAGCAGTTCTTC.

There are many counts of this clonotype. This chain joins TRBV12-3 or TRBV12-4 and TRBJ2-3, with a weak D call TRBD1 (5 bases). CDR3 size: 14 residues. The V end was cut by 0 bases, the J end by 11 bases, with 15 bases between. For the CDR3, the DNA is TGTGCCAGCAGTTTAGCGCTAACTGGGCAGGGGCAGTATTTT. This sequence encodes CASSLALTGQGQYF.

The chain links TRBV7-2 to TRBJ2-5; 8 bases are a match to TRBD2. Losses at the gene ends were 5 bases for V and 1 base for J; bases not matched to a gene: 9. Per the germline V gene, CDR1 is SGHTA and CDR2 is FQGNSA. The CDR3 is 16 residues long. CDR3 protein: CASSLGVAGSQETQYF. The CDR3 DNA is TGTGCCAGCAGCCTCGGAGTAGCGGGGAGCCAAGAGACCCAGTACTTC.

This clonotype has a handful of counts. CDR3 coding DNA: TGCAGTGCTAGAGGGGAGAATACCCCCTCCTACGAGCAGTACTTC. Its protein is CSARGENTPSYEQYF. The chain combines TRBV20-1 with TRBJ2-7, with D possibly matching TRBD2 (5 bases). Trimming removed 1 base from V and 0 bases from J, with 13 bases in between. Per germline, CDR1 DFQATT and CDR2 SNEGSKA (reference sequence). This CDR3 is built from 15 residues.

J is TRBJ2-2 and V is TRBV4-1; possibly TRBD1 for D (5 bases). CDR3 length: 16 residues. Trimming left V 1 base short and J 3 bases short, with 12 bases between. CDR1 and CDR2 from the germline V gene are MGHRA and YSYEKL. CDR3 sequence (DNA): TGCGCCAGCAGCCAAGCAGACTTCAGGGACACCGGGGAGCTGTTTTTT. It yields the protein CASSQADFRDTGELFF.

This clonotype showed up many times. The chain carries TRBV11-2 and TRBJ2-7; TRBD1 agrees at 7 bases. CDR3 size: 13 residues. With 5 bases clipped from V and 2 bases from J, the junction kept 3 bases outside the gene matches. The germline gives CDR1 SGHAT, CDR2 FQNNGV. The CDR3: CASSGQGAYEQYF. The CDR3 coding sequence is TGTGCCAGCAGCGGGCAGGGGGCCTACGAGCAGTACTTC.

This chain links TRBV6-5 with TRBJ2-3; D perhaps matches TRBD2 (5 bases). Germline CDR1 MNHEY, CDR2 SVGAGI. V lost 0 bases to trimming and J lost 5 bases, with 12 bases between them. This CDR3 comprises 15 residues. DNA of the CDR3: TGTGCCAGCAGTTACTCTGGTCCGGCGGGAGATACGCAGTATTTT. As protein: CASSYSGPAGDTQYF.

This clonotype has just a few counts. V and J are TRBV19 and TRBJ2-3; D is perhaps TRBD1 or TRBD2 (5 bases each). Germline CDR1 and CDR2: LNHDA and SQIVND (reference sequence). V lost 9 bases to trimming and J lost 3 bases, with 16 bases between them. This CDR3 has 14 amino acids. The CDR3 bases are TGTGCCAGCCGCAGGACGGGGCAAACAGATACGCAGTATTTT. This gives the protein CASRRTGQTDTQYF. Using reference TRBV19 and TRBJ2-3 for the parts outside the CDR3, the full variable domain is DGGITQSPKYLFRKEGQNVTLSCEQNLNHDAMYWYRQDPGQGLRLIYYSQIVNDFQKGDIAEGYSVSREKKESFPLTVTSAQKNPTAFYLCASRRTGQTDTQYFGPGTRLTVL.

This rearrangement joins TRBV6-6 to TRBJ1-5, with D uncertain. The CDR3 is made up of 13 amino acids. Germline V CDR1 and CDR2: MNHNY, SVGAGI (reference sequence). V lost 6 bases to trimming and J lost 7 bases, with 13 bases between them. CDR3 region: CASRLAFGQPQHF. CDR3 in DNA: TGTGCCAGCAGACTTGCTTTCGGCCAGCCCCAGCATTTT.

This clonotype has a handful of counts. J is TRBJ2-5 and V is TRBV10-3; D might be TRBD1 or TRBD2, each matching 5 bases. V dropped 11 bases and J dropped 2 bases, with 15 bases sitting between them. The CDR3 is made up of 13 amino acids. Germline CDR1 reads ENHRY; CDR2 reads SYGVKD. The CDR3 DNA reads TGTGCCGCCACCCGGGACCCGCAAGAGACCCAGTACTTC. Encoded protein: CAATRDPQETQYF.

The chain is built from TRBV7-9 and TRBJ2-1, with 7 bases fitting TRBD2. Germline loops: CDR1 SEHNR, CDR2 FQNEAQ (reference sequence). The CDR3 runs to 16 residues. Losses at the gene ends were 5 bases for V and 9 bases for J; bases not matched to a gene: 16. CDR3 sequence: CASSTGASGSPGEQFF. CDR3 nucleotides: TGTGCCAGCAGCACAGGAGCTAGCGGAAGTCCTGGTGAGCAGTTCTTC.